This T cell receptor beta chain was captured in a study of blood T cell repertoires in COVID-19. Study at large: T cells, B-cell-depleted T cells, or PBMCs supplied cDNA or gDNA.

The CDR3 is 15 residues long. The ends were cut back, 1 base at V and 1 base at J, with 10 bases in the middle. The germline gives CDR1 LGHDT, CDR2 YNNKEL (reference sequence). The repertoire was sequenced with immunoSEQ multiplex PCR; TCRdb's copy has only in-frame clones and lacks some. The sample records a few hundred thousand clones, around 84% being singletons. J is TRBJ1-1 and V is TRBV3-1 (or the pseudogene TRBV3-2); no clear D. Sequencing was carried out using PBMCs or T cells enriched from blood (not recorded which). This clonotype originated in a woman aged 18-29 years who had recovered from COVID-19. CDR3 residues: CASSQGGDPNTEAFF. The CDR3 bases are TGTGCCAGCAGCCAAGGAGGCGATCCGAACACTGAAGCTTTCTTT.